This T cell receptor beta chain was identified in a study of shared clonotypes between healthy human individuals (dated by TCRdb to the early 2020s). Context from the whole study: The cohort included three men and two women between 18 and 49 years of age. To estimate repertoire size and how much clonotype sharing occurs between individuals, the study deeply sequenced the blood TCR repertoires of five healthy adults. To increase sequencing depth and limit assay-specific biases, different laboratories used diverse techniques to prepare libraries and sequence TCR repertoires. Between about 0.94 and 10 billion PBMCs per donor were obtained by leukapheresis. For each donor, CD4 naive and CD4 memory were each given three plates, CD8 naive was given two plates, and CD8 memory was given one plate.

Healthy HIV-negative adults with no recently reported acute infections or vaccinations were included as donors. Every donor was a Caucasian adult residing in Nashville, Tennessee, USA. CD4+ T cells were enriched by magnetic negative selection, after which naive cells were positively selected on CD45RA and the negative fraction was taken as the memory subset. Blood was collected by leukapheresis, and PBMCs were isolated by Ficoll-Histopaque density gradient centrifugation and then cryopreserved in liquid nitrogen vapor phase. Purity and quantity of every magnetically sorted T cell population were checked by analytical flow cytometry. Genomic DNA was isolated from each sorted fraction and quantified by UV absorbance on a Nanodrop 2000c. This clone was found once. Which antigen it targets is not known. It has no much larger one-base neighbor in the sample; base qualities were not kept. Findings and caveats that apply to the study as a whole: When several donors were compared, the shared fraction of clonotypes was roughly 4.8% for naive CD4, 3.5% to 4% for naive CD8, more than 2% for memory CD4, and roughly 0.43% for memory CD8. Rarefaction of sorted-subset datasets indicated incomplete sequencing despite the large sequencing depth. Sampling was restricted to blood, and TCR repertoires in tissues likely differ from the TCR repertoires found in blood. Naive subsets generally had larger estimated clonotype richness than memory subsets did. The genetic and exposure-history diversity represented was limited by the small number of donors. Compared with non-shared clonotypes, the clonotypes found in all four sorted-subset donors had higher generation probabilities. Pairwise subsampling indicated that sequencing depth was expected to affect the degree of clonotype sharing among donors.

Using the deep immunoSEQ assay, multiplex PCR amplified TCR CDR3 regions from genomic DNA. Extracted genomic DNA from each cell subset was distributed evenly across all wells of several immunoSEQ 96-well plates, and each plate was treated as a replicate. Each replicate PCR for sorted subsets received 150 to 250 ng genomic DNA, equal to about 30,000 T cell genomes. Purified libraries were measured with a Qubit 3.0 fluorometer, size-checked on a Bioanalyzer 2100, and measured again with the KAPA Library Quantification kit. A separate single-read 150-cycle Illumina NextSeq 550 flow cell was used to sequence each immunoSEQ 96-well plate. Processing in the source paper ran as follows. The immunoSEQ output contained only junctional sequences without quality scores, so filtering could not match that applied to full-length reads. To assign V/J genes and CDR3, sequences were annotated against IMGT germline references using PyIR, a Python wrapper for IgBLAST v1.9. Reads were filtered out if the reads had weak V/J assignments (E-value above 1e-6), no CDR3, stop codons, out-of-frame junctions, or ambiguous translated residues. A V3J clonotype was defined by an identical inferred V gene, J gene, and CDR3 amino acid sequence. Percentage overlap between repertoires was computed as shared unique clonotypes divided by the size of the smaller repertoire. Three approaches were used to assess repertoire richness: RTK rarefaction, the Chao1 estimator, and Recon v2.1 estimates of unobserved clonotypes. OLGA was used to compute generation probabilities for all TCRbeta clonotypes that the gDNA method yielded from a handful of donors. TCRdb obtained this table from immuneACCESS and retained in-frame rearrangements with V and J assigned. These tables miss some clones; where compared with another copy, unresolved V genes account for less than half of the shortfall, and the remainder is unexplained. V, J and clone size reflect that table, while D and trimming were determined from the DNA. The sample contains roughly 1.4 million clones, 97% to 99% of them found a single time. The ten top clones hold 0.36% of the sample.

Sample: naive CD4+ T cells sorted from blood. The cell subset or site label of this sample denotes: CD45RA+ positively selected. The receptor comes from a man younger than 45 in good health.

The DNA sequence is TGTGCCTGGACCCAGCAAGCTAGCTCCTACGAGCAGTACTTC. Translated, this is CAWTQQASSYEQYF. The V gene is TRBV30 and the J gene is TRBJ2-7; the D gene cannot be named for sure. Trimming at the junction amounts to 4 bases on V and 0 bases on J, and the germline ends lie 13 bases apart. Taken from cysteine to phenylalanine, the CDR3 has 14 residues. Only the CDR3 portion is preserved as DNA: 42 bases, with reading frame beginning at the first base. CDR1 and CDR2 were assigned from the germline V gene (reference sequence) as GTSNPN and SVGIG.